These 27 T cell receptor beta chains came from one sample sequenced in a study of TIL therapy for anti-PD-1-resistant metastatic lung cancer. The immunoSEQ assay was v3. Produced via immunoSEQ multiplex PCR; TCRdb's table is partial and in-frame only. The sample contains about 50,000 clones, approximately 70% of which appear only once. Time point specified: pre-treatment sample, taken before nivolumab and TIL therapy. Tumor tissue came from excised metastases, mostly pleural nodules or supraclavicular lymph nodes. Source: tumor tissue, taken at baseline. These receptors originate from a person aged 25 to 85 with non-small cell lung cancer.

The rearrangement joins TRBV19 to TRBJ2-7; D is perhaps TRBD1 (6 bases). V dropped 3 bases and J dropped 2 bases, with 11 bases sitting between them. This CDR3 has 14 amino acids. Germline V lookup: CDR1 LNHDA, CDR2 SQIVND (reference sequence). For the CDR3, the DNA is TGTGCCAGTAGTATCGGGGACACGACCTACGAGCAGTACTTC. Its translation is CASSIGDTTYEQYF.

The chain carries TRBV4-1 and TRBJ2-5; 7 positions match TRBD1. This CDR3 is built from 18 residues. V lost 0 bases, J lost 7 bases, and 17 bases stayed unmatched. Germline lookup yields CDR1 MGHRA and CDR2 YSYEKL. The CDR3 is CASSQDGPLTGQSSTQYF. The CDR3 DNA reads TGCGCCAGCAGCCAAGATGGACCCTTGACAGGGCAATCGTCGACCCAGTACTTC.

The chain recombines TRBV28 with TRBJ1-4; 7 bases agree with TRBD1. This CDR3 region has 14 residues. J was trimmed by 6 bases and V by 5 bases; bases with no gene match: 6. Germline V gene lookup returns CDR1 MDHEN and CDR2 SYDVKM. CDR3 nucleotides: TGTGCCAGCAGTCTGACAGGGCTCGATGAAAAACTGTTTTTT. Protein product: CASSLTGLDEKLFF. Filled out from reference TRBV28 and TRBJ1-4, the complete variable domain reads DVKVTQSSRYLVKRTGEKVFLECVQDMDHENMFWYRQDPGLGLRLIYFSYDVKMKEKGDIPEGYSVSREKKERFSLILESASTNQTSMYLCASSLTGLDEKLFFGSGTQLSVL.

J is TRBJ1-5 and V is TRBV6-5, with 8 positions matching TRBD1. Germline V gene data show CDR1 as MNHEY and CDR2 as SVGAGI. The CDR3 length is 14 residues. With V trimmed by 5 bases and J by 4 bases, 4 bases remained unmatched. CDR3 DNA: TGTGCCAGCAGTAGGACAGGGAAGAATCAGCCCCAGCATTTT. This gives the protein CASSRTGKNQPQHF.

The CDR3 region is CASSLGGINTEAFF. The CDR3 nucleotides read TGTGCCAGCAGTTTAGGGGGCATTAACACTGAAGCTTTCTTT. The chain links TRBV27 to TRBJ1-1, with D possibly being TRBD1 (6 bases). In germline, CDR1 is MNHEY, CDR2 SMNVEV (reference sequence). The CDR3 consists of 14 residues. With 2 bases removed from V and 2 bases from J, the gap between germline ends came to 9 bases.

This clone was counted a few times. The chain is built from TRBV15 and TRBJ2-1; D is undetermined. Trimming stripped 1 base from V and 7 bases from J, with 11 bases between. Germline V gene lookup returns CDR1 LNHNV and CDR2 YYDKDF (reference sequence). The CDR3 contains 14 residues. The CDR3 nucleotides are TGTGCCACCAGCAGAGTTCGGGCCCTGAATGAGCAGTTCTTC. Encoded protein: CATSRVRALNEQFF.

This clone was seen a few times. The chain combines TRBV19 with TRBJ2-2, with TRBD1 identical over 9 bases. CDR1 is LNHDA, CDR2 SQIVND, per germline (reference sequence). Trimming took 7 bases from V and 5 from J; bases not matched to a gene: 5. The CDR3 is 14 amino acids. The CDR3 region is CASNPGTGTGELFF. CDR3 nucleotides: TGTGCCAGTAACCCAGGGACAGGGACCGGGGAGCTGTTTTTT.

The chain combines TRBV27 with TRBJ1-4; tentatively, D is TRBD1 (5 bases). Germline-derived CDR1 and CDR2 are MNHEY and SMNVEV (reference sequence). The CDR3 covers 14 residues. Trimming took 3 bases from V and 6 from J, leaving 11 bases between them. The chain's CDR3 is CASSFWQGDEKLFF. The CDR3 nucleotides read TGTGCCAGCAGTTTTTGGCAGGGAGATGAAAAACTGTTTTTT.

The chain recombines TRBV12-5 with TRBJ1-2; maybe TRBD1 (6 bases). V shed 1 base and J shed 4 bases, with 19 bases lying between them. Germline V lookup: CDR1 LGHNT, CDR2 FRNRAP. The CDR3 consists of 17 residues. CDR3 in amino acids: CASGLAEPGGGSYGYTF. CDR3 nucleotides: TGTGCTAGTGGTTTGGCCGAGCCCGGGGGCGGAAGCTATGGCTACACCTTC.

V usage is TRBV5-6 and J usage is TRBJ1-5; tentative D call: TRBD1 (5 bases). Germline CDR1 SGHDT, CDR2 YYEEEE. Deletions cut 4 bases from V and 4 bases from J, with 15 bases between. This CDR3 is built from 15 residues. The CDR3 here is CASSMMTELNQPQHF. The CDR3 DNA is TGTGCCAGCAGCATGATGACAGAATTAAATCAGCCCCAGCATTTT.

This clone has only a few counts. This chain connects TRBV6-6 to TRBJ1-4; 10 positions agree with TRBD1. CDR1 is MNHNY, CDR2 SVGAGI, per germline (reference sequence). The V gene end was trimmed by 8 bases and the J gene end by 8 bases; junction bases not matched to a gene: 11. This CDR3 is 15 amino acids long. Here the CDR3 reads CASLPGQGRGEKLFF. The CDR3 region has the DNA TGTGCCAGCCTCCCGGGACAGGGGAGAGGGGAAAAACTGTTTTTT.

The rearrangement links TRBV7-2 to TRBJ2-3; TRBD2 matches 11 bases. The ends lost 2 bases at V and 3 bases at J; junction bases unmatched: 7. The CDR3 sequence is 17 residues long. CDR1 and CDR2 from the germline V gene are SGHTA and FQGNSA. The CDR3 protein is CASSLLSGRASTDTQYF. The CDR3 DNA sequence: TGTGCCAGCAGCTTACTTAGCGGGAGGGCCAGTACAGATACGCAGTATTTT. The variable domain in full, with the rest retrieved from reference TRBV7-2 and TRBJ2-3, is GAGVSQSPSNKVTEKGKDVELRCDPISGHTALYWYRQSLGQGLEFLIYFQGNSAPDKSGLPSDRFSAERTGGSVSTLTIQRTQQEDSAVYLCASSLLSGRASTDTQYFGPGTRLTVL.

This rearrangement joins TRBV7-2 to TRBJ2-7; D may correspond to TRBD1 or TRBD2 (5 bases each). The germline CDR1 and CDR2 sequences are SGHTA and FQGNSA. CDR3 size: 12 residues. The V end was cut by 4 bases, the J end by 5 bases, with 9 bases between. The CDR3 sequence: CASSSRGDEQYF. The CDR3 DNA follows: TGTGCCAGCAGCTCGAGAGGGGACGAGCAGTACTTC.

The chain combines TRBV28 with TRBJ2-5; 7 bases align to TRBD2. Germline V gene sequence: CDR1 MDHEN, CDR2 SYDVKM. The trim removed 4 bases at V and 2 bases at J, leaving 13 bases unmatched. The length of the CDR3 is 17 residues. CDR3 nucleotide sequence: TGTGCCAGCAGTTCCCTTCCCGGAGCGGGGTATCAAGAGACCCAGTACTTC. Amino acids: CASSSLPGAGYQETQYF.

The chain is built from TRBV30 and TRBJ2-3; TRBD2 is a possible D gene (7 bases). Per germline, CDR1 GTSNPN and CDR2 SVGIG (reference sequence). The CDR3 has 15 amino acids. V was shortened by 0 bases and J by 1 base, with 11 bases between the two germline ends. In DNA form, the CDR3 reads TGTGCCTGGAGTGTACGAGGGGGGGGCACAGATACGCAGTATTTT. As protein: CAWSVRGGGTDTQYF.

The V gene is TRBV4-3, the J gene TRBJ2-4, with 12 bases fitting TRBD1. Germline-derived CDR1 and CDR2 are LGHNA and YSLEER. After removal of 0 bases from V and 7 bases from J, the junction contained 4 bases not matched to a gene. This CDR3 has 16 amino acids. The CDR3, as DNA: TGCGCCAGCAGCCAAGAGGGGACAGGGGGCGCGAACATTCAGTACTTC. Its translation: CASSQEGTGGANIQYF.

This chain joins TRBV6-1 and TRBJ2-7; the D gene is possibly TRBD2 (5 bases). Deletions cut 0 bases from V and 3 bases from J, with 12 bases between. Germline CDR1 is MNHNS and CDR2 is SASEGT. The CDR3 sequence is 15 residues long. The CDR3 nucleotides read TGTGCCAGCAGTGAAGCGCTTTTGAGGGTCTACGAGCAGTACTTC. Translated, it gives CASSEALLRVYEQYF.

This clone turned up a few times. The V gene is TRBV5-1, the J gene TRBJ1-1; possibly TRBD1 for D (6 bases). The germline V and J ends were trimmed by 8 bases and 1 base, with 12 bases remaining between them. The CDR3 is 13 amino acids. Germline loops: CDR1 SGHRS, CDR2 YFSETQ. The CDR3 nucleotides are TGCGCCAGTGGACAGCGGACGAACACTGAAGCTTTCTTT. Translation: CASGQRTNTEAFF.

The chain combines TRBV7-8 with TRBJ2-1, with a weak D call TRBD2 (5 bases). The CDR3 is 12 amino acids. Trimming took 2 bases from V and 9 from J, leaving 8 bases between them. CDR1 is SGHVS, CDR2 FQNEAQ, per germline. In DNA form, the CDR3 reads TGTGCCAGCAGCTTATGGGCGGGTGAGCAGTTCTTC. Its protein product is CASSLWAGEQFF.

Turning to this clone: Within the sample, other DNA sequences also encode this same CDR3. The rearrangement links TRBV5-1 to TRBJ2-7; D is ambiguous. CDR3 length: 11 amino acids. V lost 4 bases, J lost 2 bases, and 4 bases lay in between. In germline, CDR1 is SGHRS, CDR2 YFSETQ. The CDR3: CASSGAYEQYF. In DNA form, the CDR3 reads TGCGCCAGCAGCGGCGCCTACGAGCAGTACTTC. Variable domain in full (rest from reference TRBV5-1 and TRBJ2-7): KAGVTQTPRYLIKTRGQQVTLSCSPISGHRSVSWYQQTPGQGLQFLFEYFSETQRNKGNFPGRFSGRQFSNSRSEMNVSTLELGDSALYLCASSGAYEQYFGPGTRLTVT.

This chain connects TRBV2 to TRBJ2-7; no clear D gene. V was clipped by 4 bases and J by 1 base, with 8 bases between them. The germline V gene has CDR1 SNHLY and CDR2 FYNNEI. The CDR3 extends over 13 amino acids. DNA of the CDR3: TGTGCCAGCAGTGTGAGTAAGTCCTACGAGCAGTACTTC. It specifies CASSVSKSYEQYF.

On this clone itself: At one boundary the junction diverges from the germline segment, which might be a read error. V and J are TRBV6-5 and TRBJ2-7; 9 positions agree with TRBD1. Germline V gene data show CDR1 as MNHEY and CDR2 as SVGAGI. This CDR3 is built from 11 residues. In nucleotides, the CDR3 is TGTGCCAGCAGCGGCCGGGACAGGGTAAACTTC. Its protein product is CASSGRDRVNF.

This chain uses TRBV5-1 with TRBJ2-2; 10 nucleotides match TRBD2. This CDR3 region has 16 residues. Germline assignment: CDR1 SGHRS and CDR2 YFSETQ. Trimming took 4 bases from V and 9 from J; bases not matched to a gene: 12. As DNA, the CDR3 is TGCGCCAGCAGCCCTGGGCGGACTAGCGGAACCCGGGAGCTGTTTTTT. Amino acids: CASSPGRTSGTRELFF.

The CDR3 protein is CAVRAGTGVYTIYF. The CDR3 nucleotides are TGTGCCGTACGAGCGGGGACAGGGGTATACACCATATATTTT. The gene calls are TRBV6-1 and TRBJ1-3; TRBD1 matches 10 bases. The junction had 12 bases not matched to a gene; V was cut back by 11 bases and J by 8 bases. Germline loops: CDR1 MNHNS, CDR2 SASEGT. This CDR3 is built from 14 residues.

The chain joins TRBV2 to TRBJ2-7; 11 bases match TRBD2. After removal of 6 bases from V and 6 bases from J, the junction contained 7 bases not matched to a gene. CDR3 length equals 14 residues. The germline CDR1 and CDR2 sequences are SNHLY and FYNNEI. This CDR3 reads CASSLAGGWGEQYF. DNA of the CDR3: TGTGCCAGCAGCCTAGCGGGGGGATGGGGCGAGCAGTACTTC.

This clone was detected once. The chain recombines TRBV5-6 with TRBJ2-4; no clear D gene. V was pared by 0 bases and J by 0 bases, with 7 bases between. The CDR3 consists of 15 residues. Germline V CDR1 and CDR2: SGHDT, YYEEEE. CDR3 sequence: CASSLVQSAKNIQYF. DNA of the CDR3: TGTGCCAGCAGCTTGGTACAGTCAGCCAAAAACATTCAGTACTTC. The complete variable domain, with remaining parts taken from reference TRBV5-6 and TRBJ2-4, reads DAGVTQSPTHLIKTRGQQVTLRCSPKSGHDTVSWYQQALGQGPQFIFQYYEEEERQRGNFPDRFSGHQFPNYSSELNVNALLLGDSALYLCASSLVQSAKNIQYFGAGTRLSVL.

This clone has only a few counts. V usage is TRBV9 and J usage is TRBJ1-4; perhaps TRBD1 as D (6 bases). This CDR3 is 15 amino acids long. Trimming took 0 bases from V and 7 from J, leaving 13 bases between them. Germline CDR1 reads SGDLS; CDR2 reads YYNGEE. The CDR3 loop reads CASSVGRGPSEKLFF. For the CDR3, the DNA is TGTGCCAGCAGCGTAGGCCGGGGGCCGAGTGAAAAACTGTTTTTT.